The clone carrying this T cell receptor beta chain was found once. Its antigen remains unidentified. These data belong to a study of a mutant IDH1 vaccine in newly diagnosed glioma. Study-wide findings and caveats: Across multiple MHC alleles, approximately 93% of patients had vaccine-induced responses.

Assay: immunoSEQ multiplex PCR; the TCRdb copy retains only in-frame clones and omits some. The sample consists of 50,000 to 65,000 clones, 70% to 90% of them appearing once. Time point reported: baseline, week 1 (first vaccination visit). The treatment: pre-vaccination baseline after standard-of-care therapy. Trimming removed 6 bases from V and 0 bases from J, with 6 bases in between. This CDR3 spans 13 amino acids. The germline V gene has CDR1 SGHTA and CDR2 FQGNSA. J is TRBJ1-5 and V is TRBV7-2, with D uncertain. Material: PBMCs, obtained from a glioma patient treated with radiotherapy, temozolomide or both. The origin of this receptor is a man aged 18 to 29 with glioma. CDR3 nucleotide sequence: TGTGCCAGCAGAGGGAGTAGCAATCAGCCCCAGCATTTT. It translates to CASRGSSNQPQHF.